What follows are 26 T cell receptor beta chains derived from one specimen sequenced in a study of shared clonotypes between healthy human individuals. The method was immunoSEQ multiplex PCR; TCRdb's version includes in-frame clones alone and lacks a portion of them. The sample carries under 2.5 million clones, about 90% recorded once. The specimen sequenced was naive CD4+ T cells from PBMCs. Subset described: CD45RA+ positively selected. The receptors shown here come from a man aged 18 to 29 in good health. Some clones in this sample may be carry-over from other donors' samples.

V and J are TRBV5-6 and TRBJ2-7; tentatively, D is TRBD2 (5 bases). This CDR3 is built from 12 residues. CDR1 and CDR2 (germline): SGHDT, YYEEEE. V was clipped by 4 bases and J by 3 bases, with 8 bases between them. CDR3: CASSRGLYEQYF. In nucleotides, the CDR3 is TGTGCCAGCAGCCGGGGTCTCTACGAGCAGTACTTC.

The rearrangement uses TRBV7-2 and TRBJ2-1, with TRBD2 matching over 9 bases. The junction had 12 bases not matched to a gene; V was cut back by 5 bases and J by 10 bases. The CDR3 sequence is 15 residues long. The germline V gene encodes CDR1 SGHTA and CDR2 FQGNSA. CDR3 coding DNA: TGTGCCAGCAGCCTGCCGAGCGGGAGGATCGGCGAGCAGTTCTTC. This translates into CASSLPSGRIGEQFF.

This clone has just one count. The chain joins TRBV5-4 to TRBJ2-7, with D tentatively TRBD1 (6 bases). V dropped 3 bases and J dropped 2 bases, with 15 bases sitting between them. Germline-derived CDR1 and CDR2 are SGHNT and YYREEE (reference sequence). The CDR3 contains 15 residues. Written as DNA, the CDR3 is TGTGCCAGCAGCTCCCGTCAGGGGAGAACCTACGAGCAGTACTTC. Protein: CASSSRQGRTYEQYF.

This clone was recorded only once. CDR3 residues: CASSGSTRAQYF. The CDR3, as DNA: TGTGCCAGCAGTGGATCCACTAGAGCCCAGTACTTC. V gene TRBV2 combines with J gene TRBJ2-5, with a tentative D call TRBD2 (5 bases). V shed 4 bases and J shed 9 bases, with 12 bases lying between them. The CDR3 spans 12 residues. Germline V gives CDR1 SNHLY, CDR2 FYNNEI.

The chain carries TRBV5-1 and TRBJ1-4; D is perhaps TRBD1 (6 bases). V dropped 5 bases and J dropped 10 bases, with 21 bases sitting between them. The CDR3 is 15 amino acids. Germline CDR1 is SGHRS and CDR2 is YFSETQ. The CDR3 reads CASSSSGADTAKLFF. The CDR3 region has the DNA TGCGCCAGCAGTTCGTCAGGGGCTGATACTGCAAAACTGTTTTTT.

The CDR3 region has the DNA TGTGCCAGCAGTTACCCGGGAGTCGGGGAGACCCAGTACTTC. This translates into CASSYPGVGETQYF. This chain uses TRBV6-7 with TRBJ2-5, with TRBD2 as a possible D gene (6 bases). TRBV6-7 is treated as an ORF (open reading frame) with a function not yet certain. CDR3 size: 14 residues. V was clipped by 2 bases and J by 5 bases, with 12 bases between them.

CDR3 bases: TGTGCCAGCACCTACACGGGGGGCTCCTACGAGCAGTACTTC. The encoded protein is CASTYTGGSYEQYF. The rearrangement links TRBV7-2 to TRBJ2-7; 7 bases line up with TRBD2. CDR1 and CDR2 (germline): SGHTA, FQGNSA. This CDR3 has 14 amino acids. V trimming: 7 bases; J trimming: 0 bases; junction bases outside the gene matches: 6. Filled out from reference TRBV7-2 and TRBJ2-7, the complete variable domain reads GAGVSQSPSNKVTEKGKDVELRCDPISGHTALYWYRQSLGQGLEFLIYFQGNSAPDKSGLPSDRFSAERTGGSVSTLTIQRTQQEDSAVYLCASTYTGGSYEQYFGPGTRLTVT.

The CDR3 DNA reads TGTGCCAGCAGCTTCTGGGGACAGGGTTGGTCCGGGGAGCTGTTTTTT. It translates to CASSFWGQGWSGELFF. The chain couples TRBV5-6 to TRBJ2-2; 9 bases fit TRBD1. This CDR3 region has 16 residues. Germline-derived CDR1 and CDR2 are SGHDT and YYEEEE. Unmatched junction bases numbered 8, after V lost 2 bases and J lost 6 bases.

The rearrangement joins TRBV4-2 to TRBJ2-3; 9 bases line up with TRBD2. The V gene's germline CDR1 is LGHNA and CDR2 YNFKEQ. The length of the CDR3 is 15 residues. The V and J ends lost 8 bases and 0 bases, in that order; junction bases with no gene match: 6. The CDR3 nucleotides are TGTGCCAGCGGAAGAACTAGCGGGAGCACAGATACGCAGTATTTT. It specifies CASGRTSGSTDTQYF.

This clone was seen only once. The chain links TRBV5-1 to TRBJ2-3, with TRBD2 matching over 10 bases. Germline assignment: CDR1 SGHRS and CDR2 YFSETQ. The CDR3 runs 16 residues. Trimming removed 5 bases from V and 0 bases from J; junction bases left unmatched: 6. The CDR3 loop is CASRGGLAASTDTQYF. The CDR3 DNA is TGCGCCAGCAGAGGCGGACTAGCGGCTAGCACAGATACGCAGTATTTT. The full variable domain, with the rest looked up from reference TRBV5-1 and TRBJ2-3, is KAGVTQTPRYLIKTRGQQVTLSCSPISGHRSVSWYQQTPGQGLQFLFEYFSETQRNKGNFPGRFSGRQFSNSRSEMNVSTLELGDSALYLCASRGGLAASTDTQYFGPGTRLTVL.

This rearrangement joins TRBV5-1 to TRBJ2-2; unclear D gene. CDR1 is SGHRS, CDR2 YFSETQ, per germline. This CDR3 contains 16 residues. Trimming removed 0 bases from V and 4 bases from J, with 13 bases in between. Written as DNA, the CDR3 is TGCGCCAGCAGCTTGGGACCACAGCGCTTCACCGGGGAGCTGTTTTTT. Residues: CASSLGPQRFTGELFF.

This rearrangement joins TRBV19 to TRBJ2-2; TRBD2 is a possible D gene (6 bases). The V gene's germline CDR1 is LNHDA and CDR2 SQIVND (reference sequence). The length of the CDR3 is 16 residues. Trimming left V 2 bases short and J 4 bases short, with 14 bases between. The CDR3 region is CASSISGGPPTGELFF. The CDR3, as DNA: TGTGCCAGTAGTATATCCGGGGGTCCTCCCACCGGGGAGCTGTTTTTT.

The chain combines TRBV4-3 with TRBJ2-7, with D possibly being TRBD2 (5 bases). The germline gives CDR1 LGHNA, CDR2 YSLEER. This CDR3 region has 13 residues. Trimming cost V 5 bases and J 4 bases, with 12 bases left between them. The CDR3 bases are TGCGCCAGCAGCGTTCGGACTTTTTACGAGCAGTACTTC. Protein sequence: CASSVRTFYEQYF.

V and J are TRBV5-1 and TRBJ2-4; TRBD2 is a possible D gene (5 bases). From germline, CDR1 is SGHRS and CDR2 YFSETQ. Trimming pared 4 bases from V and 1 base from J, leaving 12 bases between. The CDR3 extends over 15 amino acids. This CDR3 reads CASSTSPGAKNIQYF. For the CDR3, the DNA is TGCGCCAGCAGCACCAGTCCGGGGGCCAAAAACATTCAGTACTTC.

This chain joins TRBV11-2 and TRBJ1-4; D unresolved. V lost 5 bases and J 8 bases, leaving 15 bases between the germline ends. CDR1 is SGHAT and CDR2 is FQNNGV in the germline V gene. This CDR3 is 14 amino acids long. The CDR3 reads CASSPGSLGEKLFF. The CDR3 coding sequence is TGTGCCAGCAGCCCCGGGTCCTTGGGCGAAAAACTGTTTTTT.

The V and J genes are TRBV7-6 and TRBJ2-5; 10 nucleotides align to TRBD2. The trim removed 1 base at V and 5 bases at J, leaving 7 bases unmatched. The CDR3 has 16 amino acids. Germline values: CDR1 SGHVS, CDR2 FNYEAQ. CDR3 residues: CASSLGLAGAGETQYF. The CDR3, as DNA: TGTGCCAGCAGCTTAGGGCTAGCGGGGGCGGGCGAGACCCAGTACTTC. The complete variable domain, with remaining parts taken from reference TRBV7-6 and TRBJ2-5, reads GAGVSQSPRYKVTKRGQDVALRCDPISGHVSLYWYRQALGQGPEFLTYFNYEAQQDKSGLPNDRFSAERPEGSISTLTIQRTEQRDSAMYRCASSLGLAGAGETQYFGPGTRLLVL.

V gene TRBV19 combines with J gene TRBJ1-3; D remains ambiguous. V lost 10 bases and J lost 0, with 16 bases in between. The CDR3 sequence is 15 residues long. From germline, CDR1 is LNHDA and CDR2 SQIVND (reference sequence). The CDR3 region is CATREARSSGNTIYF. The CDR3 DNA reads TGTGCCACTCGGGAGGCACGTAGCTCTGGAAACACCATATATTTT.

J is TRBJ2-1 and V is TRBV5-1, with 12 bases identical to TRBD2. V lost 4 bases and J lost 14; bases outside the gene matches: 13. CDR3 length: 15 residues. Germline V gene data show CDR1 as SGHRS and CDR2 as YFSETQ. The CDR3 sequence is CASSPVTSGRTSEFF. DNA of the CDR3: TGCGCCAGCAGCCCAGTGACTAGCGGGAGAACATCGGAGTTCTTC.

This clone has a handful of counts. Here the CDR3 reads CASSGMPNTEAFF. The CDR3 nucleotides read TGTGCCAGCAGTGGGATGCCGAACACTGAAGCTTTCTTT. V and J are TRBV7-3 and TRBJ1-1, with unresolved D. V was shortened by 6 bases and J by 1 base, with 9 bases between the two germline ends. Germline loops: CDR1 SGHTA, CDR2 FQGTGA. The CDR3 extends over 13 amino acids.

The chain joins TRBV5-4 to TRBJ2-7, with D possibly matching TRBD1 (7 bases). V was shortened by 4 bases and J by 5 bases, with 10 bases between the two germline ends. Germline assignment: CDR1 SGHNT and CDR2 YYREEE (reference sequence). The CDR3 consists of 12 residues. The CDR3 region has the DNA TGTGCCAGCAGCCAGGGGGGACACGAGCAGTACTTC. Amino acid sequence: CASSQGGHEQYF.

A note on this clone: Other DNA sequences in this specimen translate into the identical CDR3. This chain connects TRBV6-1 to TRBJ2-7, with unresolved D. CDR1 is MNHNS, CDR2 SASEGT, per germline. V lost 6 bases and J 0 bases, leaving 9 bases between the germline ends. The CDR3 runs to 13 residues. The CDR3 loop is CASRRGSSYEQYF. The CDR3 coding sequence is TGTGCCAGCAGGAGAGGCTCCTCCTACGAGCAGTACTTC.

This chain links TRBV6-6 with TRBJ2-4; D unresolved. V lost 2 bases, J lost 0 bases, and 8 bases lay in between. CDR1 and CDR2 from the germline V gene are MNHNY and SVGAGI (reference sequence). CDR3 length: 15 residues. The CDR3 loop is CASSYEPLAKNIQYF. The DNA for the CDR3 is TGTGCCAGCAGTTACGAACCGCTAGCCAAAAACATTCAGTACTTC.

The rearrangement links TRBV4-1 to TRBJ2-3; D not resolved. Looked up from germline, CDR1 is MGHRA and CDR2 is YSYEKL. V was pared by 8 bases and J by 3 bases, with 15 bases between. CDR3 length: 14 amino acids. CDR3 DNA sequence: TGCGCCAGCTCGCGCTCTACTGGGACAGATACGCAGTATTTT. Translated: CASSRSTGTDTQYF.

This clone was observed once. The chain employs TRBV19 and TRBJ2-5, with TRBD1 identical over 7 bases. The V and J ends lost 5 bases and 4 bases, in that order; junction bases with no gene match: 7. This CDR3 has 14 residues. Germline assignment: CDR1 LNHDA and CDR2 SQIVND (reference sequence). As DNA, the CDR3 is TGTGCCAGTAGTTATACTACAGGGGTAGAGACCCAGTACTTC. This codes for CASSYTTGVETQYF.

This chain links TRBV18 with TRBJ2-7; tentatively, D is TRBD1 or TRBD2 (5 bases each). CDR1 KGHSH and CDR2 LQKENI come from the germline V gene. Trimming took 4 bases from V and 3 from J, leaving 13 bases between them. The CDR3 totals 14 residues. This CDR3 is CASSRGVMGYEQYF. CDR3 sequence (DNA): TGTGCCAGCTCACGAGGGGTTATGGGCTACGAGCAGTACTTC. The full variable domain, its missing parts supplied by reference TRBV18 and TRBJ2-7, is NAGVMQNPRHLVRRRGQEARLRCSPMKGHSHVYWYRQLPEEGLKFMVYLQKENIIDESGMPKERFSAEFPKEGPSILRIQQVVRGDSAAYFCASSRGVMGYEQYFGPGTRLTVT.

This rearrangement joins TRBV23-1 to TRBJ2-7; TRBD1 agrees at 7 bases. TRBV23-1 is marked as an open reading frame, function uncertain. This CDR3 has 14 residues. V was pared by 0 bases and J by 1 base, with 0 bases of the junction left unmatched. The CDR3 loop reads CASSQSGQSYEQYF. CDR3 DNA: TGCGCCAGCAGTCAATCGGGACAGTCCTACGAGCAGTACTTC.